This T cell receptor (beta chain) was sequenced for a study of shared clonotypes between healthy human individuals. This clone was detected many times. Other DNA sequences in this sample translate to the same CDR3. Recent acute infections and vaccinations were absent in the healthy HIV-negative adult donors. Execution of the assay was at deep level. Original analysis: Filtering differed, since immunoSEQ gave only junction sequences and no quality scores. Clones were sequenced by immunoSEQ multiplex PCR, and TCRdb holds only the in-frame ones, with some missing. The D gene and trimming were derived from the DNA, and the V and J assignments and clone size from that table. The sample consists of 450,000 to 500,000 clones, 70% to 80% of them appearing once. Material for sequencing was PBMCs. The receptor comes from a woman between 35 and 50 years old in good health. Some clones in this sample may be carry-over from other donors' samples.

CDR3 sequence reads: CASSEQGYEQYF. The CDR3 DNA reads as TGTGCCAGCAGTGAACAGGGATACGAGCAGTACTTC. The rearrangement links TRBV2 to TRBJ2-7; possible D gene TRBD1, 5 bases. Trimming shortened V by 2 bases and J by 4 bases, and 6 bases separated the two germline ends. The CDR3 sequence is 12 residues long. Germline lookup yields CDR1 SNHLY and CDR2 FYNNEI.